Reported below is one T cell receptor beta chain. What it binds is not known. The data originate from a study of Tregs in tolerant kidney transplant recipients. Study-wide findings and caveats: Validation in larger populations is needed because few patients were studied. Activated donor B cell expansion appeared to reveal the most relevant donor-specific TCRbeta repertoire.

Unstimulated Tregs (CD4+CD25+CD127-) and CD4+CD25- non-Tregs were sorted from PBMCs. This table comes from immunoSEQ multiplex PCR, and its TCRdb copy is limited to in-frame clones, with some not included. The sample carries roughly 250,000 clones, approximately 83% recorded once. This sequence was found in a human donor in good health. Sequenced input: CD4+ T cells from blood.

The CDR3 nucleotides are TGTGCCAGCAGCGTACGGGACTCCACTCCGGATACGCAGTATTTT. It codes for CASSVRDSTPDTQYF. The chain couples TRBV9 to TRBJ2-3; possible D gene TRBD2, 6 bases. Germline-derived CDR1 and CDR2 are SGDLS and YYNGEE. The length of the CDR3 is 15 residues. The ends were cut back, 1 base at V and 6 bases at J, with 15 bases in the middle. The whole variable domain, remainder taken from reference TRBV9 and TRBJ2-3, is DSGVTQTPKHLITATGQRVTLRCSPRSGDLSVYWYQQSLDQGLQFLIQYYNGEERAKGNILERFSAQQFPDLHSELNLSSLELGDSALYFCASSVRDSTPDTQYFGPGTRLTVL.